Listed here are 20 T cell receptor beta chains from one sample, sequenced in a study of blood T cell repertoires in COVID-19 (TCRdb year 2020). Library method: the immunoSEQ multiplex PCR assay. The clones in this table, taken by TCRdb from immuneACCESS, are in-frame only. Not every clone is retained; where verified, under half of the shortfall comes from an unresolved V gene, and the cause of the rest is unknown. This sample gives roughly 100,000 clones in total; about four fifths of them show up just once. The leading ten clones occupy 11% to 15% of the sample. Sequenced material: peripheral blood. Receptors were obtained from a woman in her sixties or seventies with acute or convalescent COVID-19.

Worth noting for this clone: The same CDR3 also results from other DNA sequences found in this sample. V and J are TRBV6-1 and TRBJ1-2, with D unclear. V dropped 2 bases and J dropped 3 bases, with 4 bases sitting between them. The V gene's germline CDR1 is MNHNS and CDR2 SASEGT. This CDR3 comprises 12 residues. The CDR3 nucleotides are TGTGCCAGCAGTGAACCAGACTATGGCTACACCTTC. This gives the protein CASSEPDYGYTF.

V and J are TRBV18 and TRBJ1-1, with a weak D call TRBD1 (6 bases). The V gene's germline CDR1 is KGHSH and CDR2 LQKENI. This CDR3 has 16 amino acids. V dropped 6 bases and J dropped 4 bases, with 21 bases sitting between them. This chain's CDR3 is CASSLRGGGRGTEAFF. The CDR3 DNA follows: TGTGCCAGCTCCCTCCGCGGGGGGGGGCGAGGCACTGAAGCTTTCTTT.

This chain links TRBV30 with TRBJ2-2; 14 bases match TRBD2. The V segment lost 7 bases and the J segment 7 bases; nucleotides outside the gene matches: 5. This CDR3 is 14 amino acids long. Germline loops: CDR1 GTSNPN, CDR2 SVGIG (reference sequence). The CDR3 region has the DNA TGTGCCTTGACTAGCGGGAGGGCCTACGGGGAGCTGTTTTTT. Translating it yields CALTSGRAYGELFF.

This sequence joins TRBV28 and TRBJ2-7, with 7 bases matching TRBD1. This CDR3 comprises 13 residues. The junction had 5 bases not matched to a gene; V was cut back by 7 bases and J by 2 bases. Germline V gene lookup returns CDR1 MDHEN and CDR2 SYDVKM. The DNA for the CDR3 is TGTGCCAGCACAAGACAGGGTCCCTACGAGCAGTACTTC. Amino acid sequence: CASTRQGPYEQYF.

The J gene is TRBJ1-3, the V gene TRBV7-6; 7 bases agree with TRBD1. Germline trimming cut 1 base from V and 2 bases from J; bases unmatched to any gene: 14. Looked up from germline, CDR1 is SGHVS and CDR2 is FNYEAQ. The CDR3 totals 19 residues. The CDR3 reads CASSLDRVRQGNAGNTIYF. The DNA for the CDR3 is TGTGCCAGCAGCTTAGATCGAGTCAGACAGGGTAACGCTGGAAACACCATATATTTT.

The CDR3 DNA is TGTGCCAGCAGGATGGGGCAGGGGAATGAAAAACTGTTTTTT. Protein: CASRMGQGNEKLFF. This chain joins TRBV2 and TRBJ1-4; D might be TRBD1 (6 bases). The germline V gene encodes CDR1 SNHLY and CDR2 FYNNEI. The germline V and J ends were trimmed by 6 bases and 5 bases, with 13 bases remaining between them. CDR3 length equals 14 residues.

The V and J genes are TRBV4-1 and TRBJ1-1; D is ambiguous. The CDR3 contains 15 residues. The V and J ends lost 3 bases and 1 base respectively, with 12 bases between them. Germline V gene sequence: CDR1 MGHRA, CDR2 YSYEKL. For the CDR3, the DNA is TGCGCCAGCAGCCAGGCCGCCGAATGGAACACTGAAGCTTTCTTT. Translation: CASSQAAEWNTEAFF.

A single count supports this clone. The chain couples TRBV5-1 to TRBJ2-5, with 11 positions matching TRBD1. Losses at the gene ends were 0 bases for V and 4 bases for J; bases not matched to a gene: 5. The CDR3 length is 16 residues. Germline lookup yields CDR1 SGHRS and CDR2 YFSETQ. CDR3 coding DNA: TGCGCCAGCAGCTTGGCGGGGACAGGGGGGAGAGAGACCCAGTACTTC. Translated, it gives CASSLAGTGGRETQYF.

This clone was seen more than once but under ten times. The gene calls are TRBV6-6 and TRBJ1-1; the match to TRBD1 covers 7 bases. CDR1 is MNHNY and CDR2 is SVGAGI in the germline V gene (reference sequence). The CDR3 totals 14 residues. The J segment lost 5 bases and the V segment lost 7 bases, leaving 10 bases of the junction unmatched. This CDR3 is CASTRKGGETEAFF. CDR3 coding DNA: TGTGCCAGCACCAGAAAAGGGGGCGAGACTGAAGCTTTCTTT.

The rearrangement links TRBV5-6 to TRBJ2-7; unclear D gene. This CDR3 contains 13 residues. The V end was cut by 4 bases, the J end by 0 bases, with 8 bases between. CDR1 and CDR2 (germline): SGHDT, YYEEEE. The chain's CDR3 is CASSRKLSYEQYF. The DNA for the CDR3 is TGTGCCAGCAGCCGAAAACTCTCCTACGAGCAGTACTTC. Combining the CDR3 with reference TRBV5-6 and TRBJ2-7 gives the whole variable domain DAGVTQSPTHLIKTRGQQVTLRCSPKSGHDTVSWYQQALGQGPQFIFQYYEEEERQRGNFPDRFSGHQFPNYSSELNVNALLLGDSALYLCASSRKLSYEQYFGPGTRLTVT.

About this clone: The germline gene is not matched at one end of the junction; a read error may be the cause. This chain connects TRBV18 to TRBJ1-3, with D uncertain. The CDR3 length is 14 residues. The V gene's germline CDR1 is KGHSH and CDR2 LQKENI. CDR3 in amino acids: CASSPPNSENTIYF. CDR3 coding DNA: TGTGCCAGCTCACCGCCTAACTCTGAAAACACCATATATTTT.

The chain carries TRBV5-4 and TRBJ2-1, with TRBD2 identical over 10 bases. V lost 0 bases and J lost 6; bases outside the gene matches: 6. This CDR3 spans 16 amino acids. The germline CDR1 and CDR2 sequences are SGHNT and YYREEE (reference sequence). The CDR3 DNA reads as TGTGCCAGCAGCTTGGACCCCAGCGGGAGGGGCAATGAGCAGTTCTTC. It codes for CASSLDPSGRGNEQFF.

This clone has only a few counts. The V gene is TRBV27, the J gene TRBJ2-5; 14 nucleotides match TRBD2. V shed 6 bases, J shed 3 bases, and the junction held 3 bases outside the gene matches. This CDR3 contains 15 residues. CDR1 and CDR2 (germline): MNHEY, SMNVEV (reference sequence). This CDR3 is CASRGLAGAEETQYF. As DNA, the CDR3 is TGTGCCAGCAGGGGACTAGCGGGGGCGGAAGAGACCCAGTACTTC.

About this clone: An end of the junction differs from the germline gene, which may be a read error. The chain is built from TRBV27 and TRBJ2-3, with a weak D call TRBD1 (5 bases). Germline assignment: CDR1 MNHEY and CDR2 SMNVEV (reference sequence). CDR3 size: 14 residues. CDR3 protein: CASSWTDSTGTQYF. The DNA for the CDR3 is TGTGCCAGCAGTTGGACCGACAGCACAGGTACGCAGTATTTT.

This clone has only one observation. The chain carries TRBV11-3 and TRBJ2-2, with TRBD2 matching 11 bases. CDR3 length equals 15 residues. After removal of 4 bases from V and 3 bases from J, the junction contained 1 base not matched to a gene. CDR1 and CDR2 (germline): SGHNT, YENEEA. The DNA for the CDR3 is TGTGCCAGCAGCTCGGGACTAGCGGACACCGGGGAGCTGTTTTTT. Protein sequence: CASSSGLADTGELFF.

The chain carries TRBV27 and TRBJ2-2; 11 bases agree with TRBD2. The germline V gene encodes CDR1 MNHEY and CDR2 SMNVEV (reference sequence). The CDR3 runs to 17 residues. Germline trimming cut 4 bases from V and 1 base from J; bases unmatched to any gene: 5. The CDR3 DNA is TGTGCCAGCAGTTATGGCACTAGCGGGGGGAACACCGGGGAGCTGTTTTTT. It codes for CASSYGTSGGNTGELFF.

This clone appeared a single time. The chain links TRBV2 to TRBJ1-2, with D hard to call. CDR1 is SNHLY and CDR2 is FYNNEI in the germline V gene. The V and J ends lost 3 bases and 3 bases respectively, with 11 bases between them. This CDR3 is 14 amino acids long. The CDR3 nucleotides read TGTGCCAGCAGTGACGAGGGTTCCGACTATGGCTACACCTTC. Translated: CASSDEGSDYGYTF.

The V and J genes are TRBV19 and TRBJ2-2; 7 bases line up with TRBD2. The trim removed 4 bases at V and 1 base at J, leaving 15 bases unmatched. The CDR3 sequence is 19 residues long. CDR1 and CDR2 from the germline V gene are LNHDA and SQIVND (reference sequence). The CDR3, as DNA: TGTGCCAGTAGTAGACGCGGCGCGGGGAGGGCCTTGAACACCGGGGAGCTGTTTTTT. Translation: CASSRRGAGRALNTGELFF.

The genes are TRBV7-2 and TRBJ1-2; 10 nucleotides line up with TRBD1. The CDR3 is made up of 14 amino acids. CDR1 is SGHTA, CDR2 FQGNSA, per germline. The ends lost 5 bases at V and 6 bases at J; junction bases unmatched: 6. CDR3 sequence (DNA): TGTGCCAGCAGCCCCGGGACAGGGGTCAATGGCTACACCTTC. Its translation is CASSPGTGVNGYTF.

This clone was seen a few times. The genes are TRBV12-3 or TRBV12-4 and TRBJ2-1; possible D gene TRBD2, 6 bases. The V end was cut by 3 bases, the J end by 5 bases, with 8 bases between. The CDR3 runs to 13 residues. The CDR3 here is CASSLRGNNEQFF. The CDR3 nucleotides are TGTGCCAGCAGTTTGCGGGGAAACAATGAGCAGTTCTTC.